This TCR beta chain was documented in a study of T-cell memory formation after mild COVID-19. TCRdb fed the 5' RACE reads into MiXCR, producing one record per CDR3 protein. This sample has fewer than 300,000 distinct CDR3 sequences; more than 15% occur once, and the top ten carry more than 20%. General observations from the study: Cross-reactive memory appears to have joined, as suggested by some responding clones showing up in pre-infection memory. Day 15 to 85 contractors were CD4/CD8 balanced; later expanders leaned CD4+.

Per the germline V gene, CDR1 is LGHNA and CDR2 is YSLEER. The CDR3 runs 11 residues. Note on this clonotype: Its antigen remains unknown.

What was sequenced was PBMCs or a T cell subset sorted from them (not recorded which). This TCR was sampled from a man aged 18 to 30 who had mild COVID-19 (a few samples of this study predate the infection). Cell type and time point are not known. V and J are TRBV4-3 and TRBJ2-7; D possibly uses TRBD1 or TRBD2 (7 bases each). The CDR3 region is CAGRGLYEQYV. For the CDR3, the DNA is TGCGCGGGGAGGGGGCTCTACGAGCAGTACGTC.